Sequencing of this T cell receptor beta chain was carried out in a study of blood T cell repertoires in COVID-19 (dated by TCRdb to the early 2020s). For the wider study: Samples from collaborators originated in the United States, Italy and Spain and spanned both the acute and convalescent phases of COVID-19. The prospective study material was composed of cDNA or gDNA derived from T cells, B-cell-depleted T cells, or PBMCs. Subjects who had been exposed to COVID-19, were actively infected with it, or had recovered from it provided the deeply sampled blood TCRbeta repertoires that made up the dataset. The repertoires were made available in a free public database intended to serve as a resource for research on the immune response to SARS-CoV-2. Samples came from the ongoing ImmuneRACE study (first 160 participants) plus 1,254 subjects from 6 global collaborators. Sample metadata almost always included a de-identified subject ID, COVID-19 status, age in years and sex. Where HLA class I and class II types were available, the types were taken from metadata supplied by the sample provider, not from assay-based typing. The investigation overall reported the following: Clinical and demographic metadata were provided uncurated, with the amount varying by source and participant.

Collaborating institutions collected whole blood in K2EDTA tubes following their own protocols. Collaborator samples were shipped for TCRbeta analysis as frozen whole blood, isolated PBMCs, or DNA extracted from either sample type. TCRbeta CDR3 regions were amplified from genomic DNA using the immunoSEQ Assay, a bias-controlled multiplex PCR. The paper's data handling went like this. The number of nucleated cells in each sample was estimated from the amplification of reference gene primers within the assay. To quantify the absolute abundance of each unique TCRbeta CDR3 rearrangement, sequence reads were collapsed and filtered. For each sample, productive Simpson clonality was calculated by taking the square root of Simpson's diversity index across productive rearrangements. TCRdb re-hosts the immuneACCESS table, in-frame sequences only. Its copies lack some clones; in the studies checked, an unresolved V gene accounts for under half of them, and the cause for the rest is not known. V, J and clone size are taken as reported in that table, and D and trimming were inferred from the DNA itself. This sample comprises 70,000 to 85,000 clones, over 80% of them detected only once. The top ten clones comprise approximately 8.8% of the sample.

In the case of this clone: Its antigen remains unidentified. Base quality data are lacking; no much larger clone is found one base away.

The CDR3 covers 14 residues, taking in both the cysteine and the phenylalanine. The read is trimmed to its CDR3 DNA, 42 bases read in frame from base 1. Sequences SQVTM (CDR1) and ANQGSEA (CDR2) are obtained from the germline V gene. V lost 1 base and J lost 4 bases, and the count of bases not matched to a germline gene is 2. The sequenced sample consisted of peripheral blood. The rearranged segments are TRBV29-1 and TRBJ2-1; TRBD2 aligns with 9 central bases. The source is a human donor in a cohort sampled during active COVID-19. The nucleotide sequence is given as TGCAGCGTTGAAGGGACTAGCGAGTACAATGAGCAGTTCTTC. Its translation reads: CSVEGTSEYNEQFF.